The 21 T cell receptor beta chains in this list originate from one sample, sequenced in a study of cytomegalovirus exposure and HLA in healthy donors. Sequencing used immunoSEQ multiplex PCR; TCRdb keeps in-frame clones, though not all of them. This table holds more than 90,000 clones, more than 75% found once. Sequencing input: PBMCs. These receptors were taken from a man between 18 and 35 years old in good health and CMV-seronegative.

V and J are TRBV5-1 and TRBJ2-2; 7 nucleotides agree with TRBD2. CDR1 and CDR2 from the germline V gene are SGHRS and YFSETQ. The CDR3 has 15 amino acids. The J segment lost 4 bases and the V segment lost 2 bases, leaving 5 bases of the junction unmatched. CDR3 region: CASSLTGGSTGELFF. CDR3 in DNA: TGCGCCAGCAGCTTAACGGGGGGTAGCACCGGGGAGCTGTTTTTT.

CDR3 loop: CASDKTIGNEQFF. In DNA, the CDR3 is TGTGCTAGTGACAAGACTATCGGGAATGAGCAGTTCTTC. The chain couples TRBV12-5 to TRBJ2-1, with D possibly matching TRBD2 (5 bases). Germline lookup yields CDR1 LGHNT and CDR2 FRNRAP. Trimming removed 7 bases from V and 7 bases from J, with 14 bases in between. The CDR3 extends over 13 amino acids.

The chain uses TRBV19 and TRBJ1-2; no definite D call. Germline CDR1 reads LNHDA; CDR2 reads SQIVND (reference sequence). Trimming shortened V by 6 bases and J by 1 base, and 9 bases separated the two germline ends. The CDR3 is 13 residues long. The CDR3 is CASSPRGNYGYTF. The DNA of the CDR3 is TGTGCCAGTAGCCCACGGGGTAACTATGGCTACACCTTC.

This clone was observed a single time. The J gene is TRBJ1-1, the V gene TRBV6-6, with a weak D call TRBD1 (6 bases). CDR3 size: 13 residues. V was cut by 6 bases and J by 2 bases, with 10 bases left in between. Germline CDR1 and CDR2: MNHNY and SVGAGI (reference sequence). Written as DNA, the CDR3 is TGTGCCAGCAGGAGGACAGTAAACACTGAAGCTTTCTTT. It yields the protein CASRRTVNTEAFF.

The chain uses TRBV2 and TRBJ2-7; D is unresolved. The germline CDR1 and CDR2 sequences are SNHLY and FYNNEI. Deletions cut 5 bases from V and 2 bases from J, with 7 bases between. This CDR3 comprises 12 residues. CDR3 region: CASSNGAYEQYF. The CDR3 bases are TGTGCCAGCAGTAACGGTGCCTACGAGCAGTACTTC.

The chain couples TRBV6-1 to TRBJ1-3; D might be TRBD1 (5 bases). Trimming cost V 4 bases and J 2 bases, with 18 bases left between them. The CDR3 is 17 residues long. Germline CDR1 is MNHNS and CDR2 is SASEGT. CDR3 sequence reads: CASSGGRDFITGNTIYF. CDR3 bases: TGTGCCAGCAGTGGGGGCAGGGACTTTATTACTGGAAACACCATATATTTT.

The chain combines TRBV18 with TRBJ2-1, with D maybe TRBD2 (5 bases). Trimming removed 4 bases from V and 4 bases from J, with 11 bases in between. The CDR3 runs 14 residues. Germline V gene data show CDR1 as KGHSH and CDR2 as LQKENI. The CDR3 bases are TGTGCCAGCTCACGGCTAGCTTCATACAATGAGCAGTTCTTC. Its protein is CASSRLASYNEQFF. Full variable domain (missing parts from reference TRBV18 and TRBJ2-1): NAGVMQNPRHLVRRRGQEARLRCSPMKGHSHVYWYRQLPEEGLKFMVYLQKENIIDESGMPKERFSAEFPKEGPSILRIQQVVRGDSAAYFCASSRLASYNEQFFGPGTRLTVL.

V usage is TRBV7-8 and J usage is TRBJ1-2; the D gene is possibly TRBD1 (6 bases). V lost 1 base, J lost 0 bases, and 15 bases lay in between. The CDR3 is 17 amino acids. Looked up from germline, CDR1 is SGHVS and CDR2 is FQNEAQ. In DNA, the CDR3 is TGTGCCAGCAGCTTAGATCTAGGGGGACATTCTAACTATGGCTACACCTTC. Its translation: CASSLDLGGHSNYGYTF.

This clone came up a few times. The chain links TRBV6-5 to TRBJ2-7; 7 bases agree with TRBD2. The V gene's germline CDR1 is MNHEY and CDR2 SVGAGI. This CDR3 region has 14 residues. The V and J ends lost 5 bases and 6 bases, in that order; junction bases with no gene match: 10. In nucleotides, the CDR3 is TGTGCCAGCAGTAGCGGGACCCACCTGGGCGAGCAGTACTTC. It yields the protein CASSSGTHLGEQYF.

This clone is a singleton in its sample. This chain links TRBV5-1 with TRBJ1-1, with 10 positions matching TRBD1. Germline CDR1 SGHRS, CDR2 YFSETQ. The CDR3 covers 17 residues. Trimming cost V 3 bases and J 0 bases; bases outside gene matches: 8. The CDR3 coding sequence is TGCGCCAGCAGCTCCCTCCGGGACAGGGGCCTGAACACTGAAGCTTTCTTT. It translates to CASSSLRDRGLNTEAFF.

The gene calls are TRBV7-9 and TRBJ2-2; D gene unclear. Germline CDR1 is SEHNR and CDR2 is FQNEAQ (reference sequence). V was clipped by 0 bases and J by 7 bases, with 12 bases between them. This CDR3 has 15 amino acids. The CDR3: CASSLAQAGVGELFF. The CDR3 region has the DNA TGTGCCAGCAGCTTAGCGCAGGCCGGCGTCGGGGAGCTGTTTTTT.

V usage is TRBV5-4 and J usage is TRBJ2-5; D is undetermined. Germline V gene lookup returns CDR1 SGHNT and CDR2 YYREEE (reference sequence). V lost 4 bases and J 6 bases, leaving 16 bases between the germline ends. This CDR3 spans 14 amino acids. CDR3 nucleotide sequence: TGTGCCAGCAGCCTCCAGTACGAGCGAAAGACCCAGTACTTC. This sequence encodes CASSLQYERKTQYF.

The DNA for the CDR3 is TGTGCCAGCAGCTTTATAAAAGAGACCCAGTACTTC. Translated, it gives CASSFIKETQYF. V and J are TRBV5-5 and TRBJ2-5; D is uncertain. V was shortened by 2 bases and J by 3 bases, with 5 bases between the two germline ends. This CDR3 spans 12 amino acids. From germline, CDR1 is SGHKS and CDR2 YYEKEE (reference sequence).

This chain connects TRBV5-1 to TRBJ2-3, with D possibly matching TRBD1 (5 bases). Germline V gene data show CDR1 as SGHRS and CDR2 as YFSETQ. The CDR3 contains 12 residues. Between the trimmed V and J ends, which lost 3 bases and 5 bases, there was a span of 7 bases. CDR3 residues: CASSSQGDTQYF. CDR3 coding DNA: TGCGCCAGCAGCTCCCAGGGAGATACGCAGTATTTT.

This rearrangement joins TRBV6-1 to TRBJ1-1, with D unclear. Per the germline V gene, CDR1 is MNHNS and CDR2 is SASEGT. The CDR3 is 12 amino acids. V was shortened by 6 bases and J by 1 base, with 6 bases between the two germline ends. The CDR3 reads CASSLRNTEAFF. Written as DNA, the CDR3 is TGTGCCAGCAGCCTAAGGAACACTGAAGCTTTCTTT.

The chain has TRBV29-1 and TRBJ2-1, with 8 bases that match TRBD1. Germline CDR1 SQVTM, CDR2 ANQGSEA. With V trimmed by 4 bases and J by 3 bases, 8 bases remained unmatched. CDR3 length: 15 residues. CDR3 in amino acids: CSVVVGTGGYNEQFF. CDR3 DNA: TGCAGCGTTGTTGTCGGGACAGGAGGCTACAATGAGCAGTTCTTC.

In nucleotides, the CDR3 is TGCGCCAGCAGCTTGGGCGGGACCAGTATCGGGGAGCAGTACTTC. As protein: CASSLGGTSIGEQYF. The chain has TRBV5-1 and TRBJ2-7, with D possibly being TRBD2 (6 bases). Germline loops: CDR1 SGHRS, CDR2 YFSETQ. V was cut by 0 bases and J by 7 bases, with 17 bases left in between. The CDR3 spans 15 residues. The full variable domain, in which reference TRBV5-1 and TRBJ2-7 provide the parts outside the CDR3, is KAGVTQTPRYLIKTRGQQVTLSCSPISGHRSVSWYQQTPGQGLQFLFEYFSETQRNKGNFPGRFSGRQFSNSRSEMNVSTLELGDSALYLCASSLGGTSIGEQYFGPGTRLTVT.

This clone was found a few times. The chain joins TRBV5-1 to TRBJ2-3; a weak D match, TRBD2 (5 bases). CDR1 is SGHRS and CDR2 is YFSETQ in the germline V gene. V was trimmed by 4 bases and J by 4 bases, leaving 13 bases between them. The CDR3 length is 14 residues. For the CDR3, the DNA is TGCGCCAGCAGCCGAGAGAGGGCGGCAGATACGCAGTATTTT. Its protein product is CASSRERAADTQYF.

This chain connects TRBV2 to TRBJ2-5, with a weak D call TRBD1 (6 bases). Germline CDR1 is SNHLY and CDR2 is FYNNEI. V was cut by 4 bases and J by 5 bases, with 11 bases left in between. The CDR3 is 13 amino acids. The CDR3, as DNA: TGTGCCAGCAGTGGGGGACAAAGGGAGACCCAGTACTTC. Translated, it gives CASSGGQRETQYF. Complete variable domain (other parts from reference TRBV2 and TRBJ2-5): EPEVTQTPSHQVTQMGQEVILRCVPISNHLYFYWYRQILGQKVEFLVSFYNNEISEKSEIFDDQFSVERPDGSNFTLKIRSTKLEDSAMYFCASSGGQRETQYFGPGTRLLVL.

This sequence joins TRBV5-8 and TRBJ2-5, with TRBD1 identical over 8 bases. Germline values: CDR1 SGHTS, CDR2 YDEGEE. With 0 bases clipped from V and 4 bases from J, the junction kept 5 bases outside the gene matches. The CDR3 consists of 15 residues. The CDR3 region has the DNA TGTGCCAGCAGCTTGGGGAGGACAGGGCTAGAGACCCAGTACTTC. Its translation: CASSLGRTGLETQYF. The full variable domain, with the rest looked up from reference TRBV5-8 and TRBJ2-5, is EAGVTQSPTHLIKTRGQQATLRCSPISGHTSVYWYQQALGLGLQFLLWYDEGEERNRGNFPPRFSGRQFPNYSSELNVNALELEDSALYLCASSLGRTGLETQYFGPGTRLLVL.

This clone was counted between two and nine times. As DNA, the CDR3 is TGTGCCAGCAGCCGGTCGGGACTAGCGGGAGAAGAAACCTACAATGAGCAGTTCTTC. It yields the protein CASSRSGLAGEETYNEQFF. The V and J genes are TRBV11-2 and TRBJ2-1; 14 bases are shared with TRBD2. From germline, CDR1 is SGHAT and CDR2 FQNNGV. The V segment lost 5 bases and the J segment 2 bases; nucleotides outside the gene matches: 11. The CDR3 is 19 amino acids.